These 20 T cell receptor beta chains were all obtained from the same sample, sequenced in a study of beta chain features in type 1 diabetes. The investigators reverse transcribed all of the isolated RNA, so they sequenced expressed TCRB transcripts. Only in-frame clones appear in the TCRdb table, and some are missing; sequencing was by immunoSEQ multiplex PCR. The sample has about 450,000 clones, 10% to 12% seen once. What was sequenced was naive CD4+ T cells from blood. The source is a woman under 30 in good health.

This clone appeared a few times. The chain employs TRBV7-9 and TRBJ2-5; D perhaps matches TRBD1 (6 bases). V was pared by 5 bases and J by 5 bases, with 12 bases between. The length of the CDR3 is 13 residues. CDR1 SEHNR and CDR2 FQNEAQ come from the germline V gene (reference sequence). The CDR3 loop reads CASSAQGLETQYF. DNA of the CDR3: TGTGCCAGCAGCGCGCAGGGGTTGGAGACCCAGTACTTC.

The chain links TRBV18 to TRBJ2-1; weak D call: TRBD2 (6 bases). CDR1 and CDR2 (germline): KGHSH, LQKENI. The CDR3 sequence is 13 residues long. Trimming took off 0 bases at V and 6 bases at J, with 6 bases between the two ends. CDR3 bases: TGTGCCAGCTCACCACCCGGGGGCAATGAGCAGTTCTTC. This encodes CASSPPGGNEQFF.

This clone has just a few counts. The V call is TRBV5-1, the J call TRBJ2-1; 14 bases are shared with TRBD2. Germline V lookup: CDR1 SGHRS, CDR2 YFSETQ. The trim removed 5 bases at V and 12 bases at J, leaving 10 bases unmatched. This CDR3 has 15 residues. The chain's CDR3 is CASRLGLAGGFGQFF. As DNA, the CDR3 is TGCGCCAGCAGGTTAGGACTAGCGGGAGGATTCGGGCAGTTCTTC.

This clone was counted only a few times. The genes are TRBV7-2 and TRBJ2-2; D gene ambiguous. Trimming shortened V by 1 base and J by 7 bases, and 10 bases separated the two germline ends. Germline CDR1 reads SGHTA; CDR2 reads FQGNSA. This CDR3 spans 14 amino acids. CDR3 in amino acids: CASSLEVSGGELFF. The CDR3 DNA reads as TGTGCCAGCAGCTTAGAAGTCTCCGGCGGGGAGCTGTTTTTT.

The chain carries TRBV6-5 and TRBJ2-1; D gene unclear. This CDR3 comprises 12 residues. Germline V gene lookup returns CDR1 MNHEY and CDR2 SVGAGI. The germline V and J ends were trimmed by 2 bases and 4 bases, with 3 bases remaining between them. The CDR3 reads CASSYRYNEQFF. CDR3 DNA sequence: TGTGCCAGCAGTTACAGGTACAATGAGCAGTTCTTC.

CDR3: CASSLPRATDTQYF. DNA for the CDR3: TGTGCCAGCAGCTTACCCAGGGCCACAGATACGCAGTATTTT. The gene calls are TRBV7-9 and TRBJ2-3, with D tentatively TRBD1 (5 bases). The ends were cut back, 2 bases at V and 2 bases at J, with 8 bases in the middle. CDR1 is SEHNR, CDR2 FQNEAQ, per germline (reference sequence). The CDR3 loop spans 14 amino acids.

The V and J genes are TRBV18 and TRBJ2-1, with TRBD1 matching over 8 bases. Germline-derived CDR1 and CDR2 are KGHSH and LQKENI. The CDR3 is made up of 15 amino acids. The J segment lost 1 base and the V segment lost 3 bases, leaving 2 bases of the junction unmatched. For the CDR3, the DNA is TGTGCCAGCTCACCGACAGGGGATTCCTACAATGAGCAGTTCTTC. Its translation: CASSPTGDSYNEQFF.

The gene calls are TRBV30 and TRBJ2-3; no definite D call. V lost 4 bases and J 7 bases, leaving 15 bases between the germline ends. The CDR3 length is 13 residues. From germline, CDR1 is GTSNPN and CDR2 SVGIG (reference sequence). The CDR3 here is CAWKDPNMHTQYF. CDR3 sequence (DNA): TGTGCCTGGAAGGATCCCAACATGCATACGCAGTATTTT.

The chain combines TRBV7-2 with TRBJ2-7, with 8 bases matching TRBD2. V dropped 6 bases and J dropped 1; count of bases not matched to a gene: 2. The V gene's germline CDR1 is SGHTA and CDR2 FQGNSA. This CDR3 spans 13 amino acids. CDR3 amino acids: CASRSGGSYEQYV. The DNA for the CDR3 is TGTGCCAGCAGGAGCGGGGGTTCCTACGAGCAGTACGTC.

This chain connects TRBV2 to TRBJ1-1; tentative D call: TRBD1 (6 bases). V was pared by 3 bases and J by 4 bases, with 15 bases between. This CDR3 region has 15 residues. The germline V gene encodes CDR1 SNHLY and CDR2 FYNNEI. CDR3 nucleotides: TGTGCCAGCAGTGAGGCGGGGGCGCCTATCACTGAAGCTTTCTTT. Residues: CASSEAGAPITEAFF. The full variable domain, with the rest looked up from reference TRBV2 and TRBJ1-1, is EPEVTQTPSHQVTQMGQEVILRCVPISNHLYFYWYRQILGQKVEFLVSFYNNEISEKSEIFDDQFSVERPDGSNFTLKIRSTKLEDSAMYFCASSEAGAPITEAFFGQGTRLTVV.

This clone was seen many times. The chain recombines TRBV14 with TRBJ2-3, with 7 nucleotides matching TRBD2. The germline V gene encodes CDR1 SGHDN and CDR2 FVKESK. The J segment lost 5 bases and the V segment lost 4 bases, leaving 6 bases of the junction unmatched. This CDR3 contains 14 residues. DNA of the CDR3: TGTGCCAGCAGCCGACAAAGCGGGATAGATACGCAGTATTTT. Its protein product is CASSRQSGIDTQYF.

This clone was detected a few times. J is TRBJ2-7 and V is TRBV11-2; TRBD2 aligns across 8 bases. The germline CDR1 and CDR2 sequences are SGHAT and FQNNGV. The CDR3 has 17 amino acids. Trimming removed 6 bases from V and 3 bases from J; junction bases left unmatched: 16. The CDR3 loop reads CASRHVHSGMSYYEQYF. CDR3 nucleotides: TGTGCCAGCAGGCACGTTCATAGCGGGATGTCCTACTACGAGCAGTACTTC.

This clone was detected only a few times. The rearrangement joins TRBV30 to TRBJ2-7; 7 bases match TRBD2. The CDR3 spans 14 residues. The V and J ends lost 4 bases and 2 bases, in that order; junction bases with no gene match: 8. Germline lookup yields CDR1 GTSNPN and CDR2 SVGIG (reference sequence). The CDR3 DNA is TGTGCCTGGATAGGTCTAGCGGAACCCTACGAGCAGTACTTC. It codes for CAWIGLAEPYEQYF.

CDR3 region: CASSPQGASNEQFF. Here the CDR3 DNA reads TGTGCCAGCTCACCACAGGGGGCCTCCAATGAGCAGTTCTTC. The chain employs TRBV18 and TRBJ2-1; 7 bases line up with TRBD1. The CDR3 has 14 residues. Trimming at V came to 1 base and at J to 6 bases, leaving 3 bases not matched to a gene. Germline CDR1 KGHSH, CDR2 LQKENI.

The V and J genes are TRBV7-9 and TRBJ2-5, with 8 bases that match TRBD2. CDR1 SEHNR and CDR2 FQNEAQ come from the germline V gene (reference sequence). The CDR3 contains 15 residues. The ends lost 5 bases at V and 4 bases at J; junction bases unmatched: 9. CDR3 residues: CASSLGREGRETQYF. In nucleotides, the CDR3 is TGTGCCAGCAGCCTCGGGAGGGAGGGGCGAGAGACCCAGTACTTC. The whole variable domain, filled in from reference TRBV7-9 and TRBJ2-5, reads DTGVSQNPRHKITKRGQNVTFRCDPISEHNRLYWYRQTLGQGPEFLTYFQNEAQLEKSRLLSDRFSAERPKGSFSTLEIQRTEQGDSAMYLCASSLGREGRETQYFGPGTRLLVL.

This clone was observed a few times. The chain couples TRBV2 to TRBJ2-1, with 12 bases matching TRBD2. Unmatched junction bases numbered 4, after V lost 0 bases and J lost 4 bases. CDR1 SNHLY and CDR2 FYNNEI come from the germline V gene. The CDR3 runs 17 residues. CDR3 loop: CASSEAASGRDYNEQFF. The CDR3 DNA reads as TGTGCCAGCAGTGAAGCGGCTAGCGGGAGGGATTACAATGAGCAGTTCTTC.

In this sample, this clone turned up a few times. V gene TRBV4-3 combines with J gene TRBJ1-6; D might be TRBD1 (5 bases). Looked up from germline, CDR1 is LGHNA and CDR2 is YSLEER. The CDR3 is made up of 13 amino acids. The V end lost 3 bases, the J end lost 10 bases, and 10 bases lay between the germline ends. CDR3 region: CASSQGPISPLHF. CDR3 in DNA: TGCGCCAGCAGCCAGGGGCCCATCTCACCCCTCCACTTT.

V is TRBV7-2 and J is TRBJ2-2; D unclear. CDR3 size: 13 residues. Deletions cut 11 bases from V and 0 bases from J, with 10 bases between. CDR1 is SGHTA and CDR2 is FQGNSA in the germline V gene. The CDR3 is CAVVSANTGELFF. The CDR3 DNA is TGTGCCGTCGTAAGCGCGAACACCGGGGAGCTGTTTTTT.

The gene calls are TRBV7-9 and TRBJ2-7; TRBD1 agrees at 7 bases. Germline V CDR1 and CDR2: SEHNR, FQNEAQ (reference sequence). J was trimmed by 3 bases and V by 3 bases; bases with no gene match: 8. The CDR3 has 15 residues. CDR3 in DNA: TGTGCCAGCAGCTTCGAGGATTACAGGGGCTACGAGCAGTACTTC. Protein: CASSFEDYRGYEQYF.

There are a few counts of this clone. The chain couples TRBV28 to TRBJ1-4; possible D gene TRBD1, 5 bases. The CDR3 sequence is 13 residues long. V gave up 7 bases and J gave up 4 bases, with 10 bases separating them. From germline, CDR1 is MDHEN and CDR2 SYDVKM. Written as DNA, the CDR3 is TGTGCCAGCACCAGGGATAGTAATGAAAAACTGTTTTTT. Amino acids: CASTRDSNEKLFF.